This T cell receptor (beta chain) was recorded in a study of cytomegalovirus exposure and HLA in healthy donors (TCRdb year 2017). Background for the entire study: According to a later analysis, one platform produced both the 110 or so validation repertoires and the 666 repertoires of the first cohort. The study aimed to test whether cataloging public T cell receptors could reveal signatures of past pathogen exposure. To predict cytomegalovirus infection status, the study brought together high-throughput TCR immunosequencing, statistical association of individual TCRs with disease status, and machine learning. Along with the approximately 620-subject first cohort, a separate validation cohort of over a hundred different subjects was used.

Preparation of the library involved the immunoSEQ multiplex PCR assay. Processing in the source paper ran as follows. To diagnose cytomegalovirus status from the catalog of TCR beta chain sequences, a statistical classification framework was built. The table was pulled from immuneACCESS by TCRdb, which kept in-frame rearrangements only. Such tables lose some clones; where checked, under half of the loss comes from unresolved V genes, and the rest has no known cause. D and trimming come from the DNA, and the V and J calls and clone size come from that table. Counted in this sample were 200,000 or so clones; 80% to 95% of them appeared once. About 0.95% of the sample rests with the top ten. The donors belonged to the validation cohort of over a hundred subjects, which was separate from the approximately 680-subject first cohort. Concerning this clone itself: The clone's antigen remains unknown. No clone much larger than this one lies a single base away; base qualities are absent.

The investigation overall reported the following: All 120 or so repertoires were used to score co-occurrence in the validation cohort in a later analysis, because that analysis had no HLA typing for the cohort. According to the authors, the approach could potentially be generalized to other disease states and immunological phenotypes. In vitro tests confirmed that three of the cytomegalovirus-associated TCR beta chains recognize cytomegalovirus antigens. In a later analysis, TCRs clustered in the first cohort were found to also tend to co-occur in the 130 or so validation repertoires, with 90% to 95% of cluster scores above 0. In the study, around 160 TCR beta chains were listed as associated with cytomegalovirus. Most TCR sequences were seen in very few donors, while some public TCRs were found in many individuals. The classifier was reported to diagnose cytomegalovirus status with high specificity and sensitivity in both the original cohort and the validation cohort.

The CDR3 runs 14 amino acids, cysteine and phenylalanine included. Just the 42-base CDR3 DNA is kept, in frame starting at base 1. Germline trimming amounts to 2 bases on V and 6 bases on J, with 4 as the count of junction bases outside the gene matches. The germline V gene (reference sequence) provides CDR1 SEHNR and CDR2 FQNEAQ. The sequence joins TRBV7-9 to TRBJ2-7, and TRBD1 aligns with 10 junction nucleotides. The sequence was obtained from a woman aged 18 to 35 in good health and CMV-seronegative. What was sequenced was PBMCs. The CDR3 protein is CASSLWGQGIEQYF. The DNA sequence is as follows: TGTGCCAGCAGCTTATGGGGACAGGGGATCGAGCAGTACTTC.